The 4 T cell receptor beta chains listed next were all sequenced from one sample in a study of cytomegalovirus exposure and HLA in healthy donors. Primers: 60 Vbeta forward and 13 Jbeta reverse. Measured with immunoSEQ multiplex PCR; TCRdb has only the in-frame clones, and not every one. The table has 75,000 to 100,000 clones, about four fifths seen once. Sequencing was done on a sample of PBMCs. These receptors were taken from a female donor in good health and CMV-seropositive.

In the case of this clone: A read error may account for a junction end that differs from germline. This chain joins TRBV9 and TRBJ1-6, with a weak D call TRBD1 (6 bases). Germline V gives CDR1 SGDLS, CDR2 YYNGEE. This CDR3 spans 14 amino acids. The CDR3 is CASSVDTGNSLLHF. As DNA, the CDR3 is TGTGCCAGCAGCGTAGACACAGGGAATTCACTCCTCCACTTT.

The V gene is TRBV4-3, the J gene TRBJ2-3, with D possibly TRBD1 on 5 matching bases. The CDR3 has 15 amino acids. Trimming cost V 0 bases and J 2 bases, with 9 bases left between them. Germline V gene sequence: CDR1 LGHNA, CDR2 YSLEER. The CDR3 DNA is TGCGCCAGCAGCCAAGATCGGACACCCACAGATACGCAGTATTTT. It encodes CASSQDRTPTDTQYF.

The chain carries TRBV5-4 and TRBJ2-5; perhaps TRBD2 as D (6 bases). The CDR3 contains 16 residues. CDR1 and CDR2 (germline): SGHNT, YYREEE (reference sequence). Trimming shortened V by 2 bases and J by 4 bases, and 18 bases separated the two germline ends. The CDR3 DNA follows: TGTGCCAGCAGCTTTCGGGACTCTCGCTGGGGAGAGACCCAGTACTTC. As protein: CASSFRDSRWGETQYF.

V is TRBV7-9 and J is TRBJ2-3; D uncertain. This CDR3 has 12 amino acids. From germline, CDR1 is SEHNR and CDR2 FQNEAQ (reference sequence). Trimming stripped 5 bases from V and 3 bases from J, with 6 bases between. CDR3 sequence (DNA): TGTGCCAGCAGCGCTAGGACAGATACGCAGTATTTT. Translated: CASSARTDTQYF. The full variable domain, with the rest looked up from reference TRBV7-9 and TRBJ2-3, is DTGVSQNPRHKITKRGQNVTFRCDPISEHNRLYWYRQTLGQGPEFLTYFQNEAQLEKSRLLSDRFSAERPKGSFSTLEIQRTEQGDSAMYLCASSARTDTQYFGPGTRLTVL.